The next 27 T cell receptor beta chains were all read from a single sample in a study of pediatric ulcerative colitis. Profiling relied on immunoSEQ multiplex PCR, and the TCRdb table lists in-frame clones only, not all of them. The table has some 50,000 clones, about 78% seen once; the top ten hold under 4%. During colonoscopy, one to two rectal pinch biopsies were collected. Sequencing was performed on gut tissue. These receptors originate from a girl under 18 with moderate ulcerative colitis.

This clone was observed a handful of times. The chain employs TRBV19 and TRBJ2-7, with a weak D call TRBD2 (6 bases). This CDR3 spans 13 amino acids. The germline V gene encodes CDR1 LNHDA and CDR2 SQIVND (reference sequence). The ends were cut back, 5 bases at V and 0 bases at J, with 8 bases in the middle. The CDR3 coding sequence is TGTGCCAGTAGTGCGGGAAGCTCCTACGAGCAGTACTTC. This gives the protein CASSAGSSYEQYF. Using reference TRBV19 and TRBJ2-7 for the parts outside the CDR3, the full variable domain is DGGITQSPKYLFRKEGQNVTLSCEQNLNHDAMYWYRQDPGQGLRLIYYSQIVNDFQKGDIAEGYSVSREKKESFPLTVTSAQKNPTAFYLCASSAGSSYEQYFGPGTRLTVT.

This clone was picked up one time. V usage is TRBV27 and J usage is TRBJ2-2, with a weak D call TRBD1 (5 bases). The CDR3 is made up of 13 amino acids. V lost 3 bases, J lost 6 bases, and 8 bases lay in between. Germline V gene lookup returns CDR1 MNHEY and CDR2 SMNVEV (reference sequence). This CDR3 reads CASSLSGPGELFF. In DNA form, the CDR3 reads TGTGCCAGCAGTTTGTCAGGGCCCGGGGAGCTGTTTTTT.

The chain combines TRBV7-8 with TRBJ2-5; perhaps TRBD1 as D (6 bases). V lost 9 bases and J lost 4, with 15 bases in between. The CDR3 contains 13 residues. Germline V gives CDR1 SGHVS, CDR2 FQNEAQ. This CDR3 is CASSRGQLETQYF. In nucleotides, the CDR3 is TGTGCCAGTTCCAGGGGCCAATTAGAGACCCAGTACTTC.

V usage is TRBV6-1 and J usage is TRBJ1-2; possible D gene TRBD1, 6 bases. V lost 5 bases and J lost 2, with 9 bases in between. CDR1 and CDR2 from the germline V gene are MNHNS and SASEGT. The CDR3 has 13 residues. This chain's CDR3 is CASSLDRNYGYTF. As DNA, the CDR3 is TGTGCCAGCAGTCTTGACAGGAACTATGGCTACACCTTC.

The chain links TRBV7-9 to TRBJ1-1, with 7 bases that match TRBD1. J was trimmed by 1 base and V by 5 bases; bases with no gene match: 16. CDR1 and CDR2 from the germline V gene are SEHNR and FQNEAQ (reference sequence). The CDR3 loop spans 18 amino acids. The CDR3 DNA reads TGTGCCAGCAGCGAATACCTGTCAGGGGGATACGGGAACACTGAAGCTTTCTTT. Protein sequence: CASSEYLSGGYGNTEAFF.

A single count supports this clone. This chain joins TRBV7-2 and TRBJ2-1; unclear D gene. Germline assignment: CDR1 SGHTA and CDR2 FQGNSA. The V end lost 5 bases, the J end lost 0 bases, and 8 bases lay between the germline ends. This CDR3 is 14 amino acids long. Written as DNA, the CDR3 is TGTGCCAGCAGCCGACAAAGCTCCTACAATGAGCAGTTCTTC. It codes for CASSRQSSYNEQFF.

In this sample, this clone turned up once. The chain recombines TRBV11-2 with TRBJ2-7; D gene unclear. Germline CDR1 is SGHAT and CDR2 is FQNNGV. V was trimmed by 5 bases and J by 2 bases, leaving 28 bases between them. There are 19 residues in the CDR3. CDR3 nucleotides: TGTGCCAGCAGCCATACAACGACGGCACTCGCGGTCCCTACCTACGAGCAGTACTTC. Protein sequence: CASSHTTTALAVPTYEQYF.

This clone was recorded only once. CDR3 region: CASSQGGELFF. In DNA, the CDR3 is TGTGCCAGCAGTCAAGGCGGGGAGCTGTTTTTT. The chain combines TRBV6-5 with TRBJ2-2; D unresolved. The V gene's germline CDR1 is MNHEY and CDR2 SVGAGI. V was pared by 5 bases and J by 7 bases, with 5 bases between. The CDR3 is 11 residues long.

V usage is TRBV5-6 and J usage is TRBJ2-1, with D tentatively TRBD1 or TRBD2 (5 bases each). V lost 0 bases, J lost 10 bases, and 11 bases lay in between. Germline assignment: CDR1 SGHDT and CDR2 YYEEEE. The CDR3 runs to 13 residues. The CDR3 coding sequence is TGTGCCAGCAGCTTGGTGTGGGGGTCCGAGCAGTTCTTC. It is translated as CASSLVWGSEQFF.

The V call is TRBV6-1, the J call TRBJ1-5; TRBD1 matches 8 bases. The germline V gene encodes CDR1 MNHNS and CDR2 SASEGT. Trimming at V came to 6 bases and at J to 3 bases, leaving 7 bases not matched to a gene. The CDR3 is made up of 15 amino acids. CDR3 residues: CASSLTGAYNQPQHF. For the CDR3, the DNA is TGTGCCAGCAGCCTGACAGGGGCCTACAATCAGCCCCAGCATTTT.

The chain uses TRBV11-2 and TRBJ1-2, with a weak D call TRBD1 (5 bases). The V and J ends lost 1 base and 4 bases respectively, with 10 bases between them. The length of the CDR3 is 14 residues. CDR1 is SGHAT, CDR2 FQNNGV, per germline. As DNA, the CDR3 is TGTGCCAGCAGCTTAGGTCGGGGGATCTATGGCTACACCTTC. Protein: CASSLGRGIYGYTF.

The table lists this clone with a few counts. The CDR3 region is CASALRGENTEAFF. CDR3 nucleotides: TGTGCTAGTGCTCTCAGGGGTGAGAACACTGAAGCTTTCTTT. The chain combines TRBV12-5 with TRBJ1-1, with D perhaps matching TRBD1 (6 bases). The germline V gene encodes CDR1 LGHNT and CDR2 FRNRAP. This CDR3 has 14 residues. Trimming took 7 bases from V and 1 from J, leaving 13 bases between them.

The rearrangement links TRBV4-2 to TRBJ1-6, with 8 positions matching TRBD1. This CDR3 contains 18 residues. Germline trimming cut 3 bases from V and 0 bases from J; bases unmatched to any gene: 7. The V gene's germline CDR1 is LGHNA and CDR2 YNFKEQ. CDR3 in DNA: TGTGCCAGCAGCCAGGAAAGACAGGGGAGCTCCTATAATTCACCCCTCCACTTT. Translating gives CASSQERQGSSYNSPLHF.

This chain connects TRBV4-2 to TRBJ1-3; perhaps TRBD1 as D (5 bases). Trimming cost V 1 base and J 2 bases, with 9 bases left between them. CDR3 length: 15 amino acids. Germline V lookup: CDR1 LGHNA, CDR2 YNFKEQ. The CDR3 region has the DNA TGTGCCAGCAGCCAAGGACAGTCTACTGGAAACACCATATATTTT. Its protein is CASSQGQSTGNTIYF.

This chain uses TRBV30 with TRBJ2-7; 8 bases line up with TRBD1. The CDR3 has 11 amino acids. Germline lookup yields CDR1 GTSNPN and CDR2 SVGIG (reference sequence). The trim removed 2 bases at V and 6 bases at J, leaving 0 bases unmatched. The CDR3 protein is CAWSTGGEQYF. In DNA form, the CDR3 reads TGTGCCTGGAGTACAGGGGGCGAGCAGTACTTC.

This clone was detected a few times. The chain recombines TRBV2 with TRBJ1-2; possibly TRBD1 for D (5 bases). CDR3 size: 13 residues. Germline CDR1 is SNHLY and CDR2 is FYNNEI. The V and J ends lost 4 bases and 2 bases respectively, with 8 bases between them. The DNA of the CDR3 is TGTGCCAGCAGTGGACAGATAAACTATGGCTACACCTTC. Translated: CASSGQINYGYTF.

The chain couples TRBV7-9 to TRBJ1-2; TRBD1 agrees at 8 bases. This CDR3 has 14 amino acids. Trimming removed 5 bases from V and 7 bases from J; junction bases left unmatched: 9. CDR1 is SEHNR and CDR2 is FQNEAQ in the germline V gene (reference sequence). CDR3 region: CASSPSGTGPGYTF. Here the CDR3 DNA reads TGTGCCAGCAGCCCGTCCGGGACAGGACCTGGCTACACCTTC.

J is TRBJ2-2 and V is TRBV10-3; the match to TRBD1 covers 7 bases. The CDR3 is 13 amino acids. The V gene's germline CDR1 is ENHRY and CDR2 SYGVKD. V lost 8 bases to trimming and J lost 3 bases; unmatched junction nucleotides: 3. The CDR3 coding sequence is TGTGCCATCGGTACAGGGGACACCGGGGAGCTGTTTTTT. Translation gives CAIGTGDTGELFF.

The chain joins TRBV7-9 to TRBJ1-3, with 8 bases matching TRBD1. Germline V CDR1 and CDR2: SEHNR, FQNEAQ (reference sequence). The length of the CDR3 is 16 residues. The V and J ends lost 2 bases and 0 bases, in that order; junction bases with no gene match: 3. CDR3 in amino acids: CASSLSGQGSGNTIYF. CDR3 bases: TGTGCCAGCAGCTTAAGCGGACAGGGCTCTGGAAACACCATATATTTT.

This clone occurred a few times. The chain is built from TRBV19 and TRBJ1-6, with D unresolved. Germline CDR1 and CDR2: LNHDA and SQIVND (reference sequence). Deletions cut 1 base from V and 7 bases from J, with 2 bases between. The CDR3 runs to 12 residues. The CDR3 nucleotides are TGTGCCAGTAGTATAGGGAATTCACCCCTCCACTTT. The encoded protein is CASSIGNSPLHF.

The chain links TRBV7-8 to TRBJ1-2; TRBD1 aligns across 8 bases. The CDR3 has 15 residues. Germline loops: CDR1 SGHVS, CDR2 FQNEAQ. Trimming cost V 1 base and J 6 bases; bases outside gene matches: 7. The CDR3 region has the DNA TGTGCCAGCAGCTTAGGTCAGGGGGCGAAGGATGGCTACACCTTC. This sequence encodes CASSLGQGAKDGYTF.

V and J are TRBV9 and TRBJ1-1; D is ambiguous. Trimming shortened V by 0 bases and J by 5 bases, and 11 bases separated the two germline ends. The CDR3 totals 14 residues. CDR1 and CDR2 from the germline V gene are SGDLS and YYNGEE. The CDR3 coding sequence is TGTGCCAGCAGCGTAGGCGCAGGTCGGACTGAAGCTTTCTTT. Its protein is CASSVGAGRTEAFF. The full variable domain, rest sourced from reference TRBV9 and TRBJ1-1, is DSGVTQTPKHLITATGQRVTLRCSPRSGDLSVYWYQQSLDQGLQFLIQYYNGEERAKGNILERFSAQQFPDLHSELNLSSLELGDSALYFCASSVGAGRTEAFFGQGTRLTVV.

This chain links TRBV5-5 with TRBJ1-3; 7 bases map to TRBD1. CDR1 SGHKS and CDR2 YYEKEE come from the germline V gene (reference sequence). V dropped 0 bases and J dropped 4; count of bases not matched to a gene: 10. The length of the CDR3 is 17 residues. CDR3 DNA: TGTGCCAGCAGCTTGGTTCAAAGACAGGGATCAGGAAACACCATATATTTT. This codes for CASSLVQRQGSGNTIYF.

This chain links TRBV14 with TRBJ1-4; D uncertain. The CDR3 covers 13 residues. The V gene's germline CDR1 is SGHDN and CDR2 FVKESK. V dropped 5 bases and J dropped 4 bases, with 8 bases sitting between them. CDR3 DNA: TGTGCCAGCAGCAAGGAGCTTAATGAAAAACTGTTTTTT. Protein: CASSKELNEKLFF. Full variable domain (outside the CDR3, taken from reference TRBV14 and TRBJ1-4): EAGVTQFPSHSVIEKGQTVTLRCDPISGHDNLYWYRRVMGKEIKFLLHFVKESKQDESGMPNNRFLAERTGGTYSTLKVQPAELEDSGVYFCASSKELNEKLFFGSGTQLSVL.

The chain recombines TRBV20-1 with TRBJ1-4; a weak D match, TRBD1 (6 bases). The CDR3 has 10 amino acids. The V gene's germline CDR1 is DFQATT and CDR2 SNEGSKA (reference sequence). V was shortened by 5 bases and J by 16 bases, with 14 bases between the two germline ends. CDR3 DNA: TGCAGTGCTGGGCTACAGGGAACGTTTTTT. Its protein product is CSAGLQGTFF.

The gene calls are TRBV5-6 and TRBJ2-1; 12 nucleotides line up with TRBD2. This CDR3 has 17 residues. Germline CDR1 is SGHDT and CDR2 is YYEEEE. The trim removed 0 bases at V and 1 base at J, leaving 2 bases unmatched. CDR3 nucleotide sequence: TGTGCCAGCAGCTTGGGGACTAGCGGGGATTCCTACAATGAGCAGTTCTTC. It codes for CASSLGTSGDSYNEQFF.

The chain recombines TRBV11-1 with TRBJ1-5; D is undetermined. V was shortened by 5 bases and J by 3 bases, with 17 bases between the two germline ends. This CDR3 has 16 amino acids. CDR1 SGHAT and CDR2 FQDESV come from the germline V gene (reference sequence). The DNA for the CDR3 is TGTGCCAGCAGCCACAGACCCCCTGTTCACAATCAGCCCCAGCATTTT. As protein: CASSHRPPVHNQPQHF. Variable domain in full (rest from reference TRBV11-1 and TRBJ1-5): EAEVAQSPRYKITEKSQAVAFWCDPISGHATLYWYRQILGQGPELLVQFQDESVVDDSQLPKDRFSAERLKGVDSTLKIQPAELGDSAMYLCASSHRPPVHNQPQHFGDGTRLSIL.